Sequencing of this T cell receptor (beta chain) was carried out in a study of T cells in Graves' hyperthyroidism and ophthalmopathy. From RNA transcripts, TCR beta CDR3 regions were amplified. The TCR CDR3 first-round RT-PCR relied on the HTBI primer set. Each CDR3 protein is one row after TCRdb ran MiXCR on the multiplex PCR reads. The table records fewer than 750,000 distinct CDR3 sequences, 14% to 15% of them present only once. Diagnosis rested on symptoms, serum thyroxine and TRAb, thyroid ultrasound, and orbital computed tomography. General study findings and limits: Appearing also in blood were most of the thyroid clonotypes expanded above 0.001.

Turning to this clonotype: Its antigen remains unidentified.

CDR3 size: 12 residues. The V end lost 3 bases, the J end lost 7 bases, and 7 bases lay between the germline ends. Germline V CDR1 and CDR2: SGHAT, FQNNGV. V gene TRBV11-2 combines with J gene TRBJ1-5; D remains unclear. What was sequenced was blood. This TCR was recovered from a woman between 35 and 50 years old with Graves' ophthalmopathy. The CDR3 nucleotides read TGTGCCAGCAGCTTTACCGGGCAGCCCCAGCATTTT. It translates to CASSFTGQPQHF.